This entry lists 8 T cell receptor beta chains sequenced from one sample in a study of neurological immune-mediated disorders. TCRdb re-derived calls from the 5' RACE reads in MiXCR, one entry per CDR3 protein. Found here are about 74,000 distinct CDR3 sequences, 4% to 6% of them singletons; the top ten hold less than 7.5%. Sequenced input: PBMCs. The receptors derive from a young man with multiple sclerosis.

This chain joins TRBV28 and TRBJ2-7; the match to TRBD2 covers 12 bases. The CDR3 spans 12 residues. J gave up 11 bases and V 10 bases, and 9 bases lay outside the gene matches. CDR1 is MDHEN and CDR2 is SYDVKM in the germline V gene. This chain's CDR3 is CATSGRALMEYF. As DNA, the CDR3 is TGTGCCACTAGCGGGAGGGCCTTAATGGAGTACTTC.

The chain links TRBV21-1 to TRBJ2-2; no check of the table's D call, TRBD1, against the DNA was made. TRBV21-1 is noted as a pseudogene. There are 17 residues in the CDR3. Here the CDR3 reads CARRVKGDWPNTGELFF. The CDR3, as DNA: TGTGCCAGGAGAGTCAAAGGGGATTGGCCAAACACCGGGGAGCTGTTTTTT.

This clonotype has a count of ten or more. The chain carries TRBV7-9 and TRBJ2-4; TRBD1 is a possible D gene (5 bases). Between the trimmed V and J ends, which lost 1 base and 0 bases, there was a span of 10 bases. From germline, CDR1 is SEHNR and CDR2 FQNEAQ (reference sequence). This CDR3 comprises 16 residues. The CDR3 here is CASSLGAGLAKNIQYF. CDR3 DNA: TGTGCCAGCAGCTTAGGGGCAGGGCTAGCCAAAAACATTCAGTACTTC.

This clonotype was observed at least ten times. This chain connects TRBV20-1 to TRBJ1-4; the D gene is possibly TRBD1 (5 bases). The ends were cut back, 5 bases at V and 8 bases at J, with 15 bases in the middle. The CDR3 spans 13 residues. From germline, CDR1 is DFQATT and CDR2 SNEGSKA (reference sequence). As DNA, the CDR3 is TGCAGTGCTGCCTCAGGGATTGGAGAAAAACTGTTTTTT. Protein: CSAASGIGEKLFF.

This clonotype was picked up many times. The rearrangement uses TRBV20-1 and TRBJ2-7, with unresolved D. Germline-derived CDR1 and CDR2 are DFQATT and SNEGSKA (reference sequence). V was pared by 4 bases and J by 0 bases, with 10 bases between. The CDR3 totals 13 residues. The CDR3 DNA follows: TGCAGTGCTATTCCGTACAGCTCCTACGAGCAGTACTTC. This encodes CSAIPYSSYEQYF.

The sample holds many counts of this clonotype. This chain joins TRBV7-8 and TRBJ2-1, with D perhaps TRBD1 (5 bases). This CDR3 has 13 residues. The V end was cut by 1 base, the J end by 4 bases, with 5 bases between. The germline V gene has CDR1 SGHVS and CDR2 FQNEAQ. The CDR3 DNA reads as TGTGCCAGCAGCTTAGGACAGTACAATGAGCAGTTCTTC. It encodes CASSLGQYNEQFF.

This clonotype appeared many times. V gene TRBV5-1 combines with J gene TRBJ2-2; D is unresolved. Trimming removed 4 bases from V and 5 bases from J, with 9 bases in between. CDR1 and CDR2 (germline): SGHRS, YFSETQ. This CDR3 has 13 amino acids. The CDR3 is CASSARLTGELFF. The CDR3 DNA is TGCGCCAGCAGCGCCAGGTTAACCGGGGAGCTGTTTTTT.

This clonotype was counted many times. The V call is TRBV14, the J call TRBJ2-3; 15 bases align to TRBD2. Trimming removed 4 bases from V and 5 bases from J; junction bases left unmatched: 4. The CDR3 runs to 16 residues. Germline CDR1 and CDR2: SGHDN and FVKESK. CDR3 in DNA: TGTGCCAGCAGCCCCGGACTAGCGGGGGGGCAAGATACGCAGTATTTT. This sequence encodes CASSPGLAGGQDTQYF. Looking up the rest from reference TRBV14 and TRBJ2-3 gives the full variable domain: EAGVTQFPSHSVIEKGQTVTLRCDPISGHDNLYWYRRVMGKEIKFLLHFVKESKQDESGMPNNRFLAERTGGTYSTLKVQPAELEDSGVYFCASSPGLAGGQDTQYFGPGTRLTVL.